The text below deals with one T cell receptor beta chain. Its antigen is still unknown. No base-level quality is on record; no much larger clone is a single base apart. The data stem from a study of T cells after yellow fever vaccination (dated by TCRdb to about 2019). Notes on the research overall: The SMART-Seq v4 Ultra Low Input RNA kit was used to prepare libraries from fractions with low cell numbers. To follow T-cell clones before and after primary and booster YFV17D yellow fever vaccination, bulk TCR alpha and beta repertoires were sequenced over time. Two healthy male donors, one aged 18 to 30 and one aged 30 to 40 years, were included in the cohort. Bulk PBMC replicates and cell subsets were isolated from blood drawn at multiple timepoints before and after both primary and secondary immunization.

The sequencing machine was an Illumina NovaSeq 6000. TCR cDNA was synthesized by 5'RACE template switching, through which a universal primer site and unique molecular identifiers were introduced. Priming for cDNA synthesis came from both the TCR alpha and TCR beta constant segments. Library amplification involved two PCR steps, and the second step added sample barcodes and sequencing adapters. Libraries were sequenced on Illumina HiSeq 2500 (2x100 bp) or NovaSeq (2x150 bp). The original pipeline was this. MIGEC was used to demultiplex reads and collapse the reads into UMI consensus sequences, and MiXCR was used for V(D)J alignment. Clonotypes responding to the vaccine were identified with edgeR on replicate PBMC samples, with the criteria of FDR below 0.01 and a log2 fold change above 5 up to day 15. Bulk clonotypes were assigned CD4 or CD8 identity according to which sequenced CD4 or CD8 repertoire held them at higher abundance. TCRdb reanalyzed the raw reads on its own, using fastp at Q25 for trimming and MiXCR for clone calling, and kept in-frame beta chains. Each entry is one CDR3 protein sequence, shown with its most common DNA and genes. TCRdb, not the authors, supplied the V and J calls. Within this sample are a few hundred thousand distinct CDR3 sequences, with around 3.9% of them counted one time only. The ten largest clones take up 20% to 25% of the sample.

Beyond this particular receptor, the publication reports: After the booster, most clones that had expanded after primary vaccination were detected again (around 96% of CD4 and around nine tenths of CD8), suggesting broad maintenance of memory. The study included only a couple of donors, which limits how far the findings can be generalized. The secondary T-cell response was found to be weaker but faster than the primary response, with a peak reached on day 5 rather than on day 15. FACS-sorted repertoires could contain abundant contaminating clonotypes from the bulk population, so computational filtering was required. A small share of clonotypes occurred in both CD4 and CD8 compartments, likely arising from convergent recombination.

Sample treatment or condition, as interpreted from the label and publication: live attenuated yellow fever vaccine strain. At every blood-draw timepoint, two biological replicates of bulk PBMCs were collected. A standard Ficoll-Paque protocol was used to isolate PBMCs from peripheral blood. TriZol was used to extract RNA from bulk PBMCs, CD4 and CD8 fractions, and dextramer-positive and dextramer-negative fractions. The source material was PBMCs, sampled on the day of the yellow fever booster vaccination. This TCR was recovered from a man between 18 and 35 years old who received the YFV17D yellow fever vaccine.

In nucleotide form, the sequence is TGTGCCAGCAGCCTTCCCGAGGAGACCCAGTACTTC. Translated, it reads CASSLPEETQYF. The rearrangement joined TRBV3-1 to TRBJ2-5; too little of a D gene remains to name it. From a lookup of the germline V gene (reference sequence), CDR1 and CDR2 are LGHDT and YNNKEL. The CDR3, cysteine through phenylalanine, is 12 amino acids long. Solely the CDR3 DNA is kept, with 36 bases framed from the first base. Relative to germline, V is 4 bases shorter and J is 5 bases shorter, with 8 bases between their ends.